A selection of T cell receptor beta chains follows, all from one sample in a study of regulatory T cells in long-lasting Graves disease. TCRdb processed the multiplex PCR reads anew with MiXCR; each CDR3 protein has one entry. Among hundreds of thousands of distinct CDR3 sequences listed, 16% were seen once. These data were likewise used in another study, on T cells in Graves' hyperthyroidism and ophthalmopathy.

The sample here was peripheral blood mononuclear cells (PBMCs), taken at new diagnosis, from a patient treated with antithyroid drugs. The receptors stem from a woman in her twenties or thirties with Graves disease. Each CDR3 is given without its conserved first and last residue.

>TRBJ1-2|TRBV9
ASSSREVSYGYT
>TRBJ1-2|TRBV5-6
ASSFGKGYT
>TRBJ2-5|TRBV27
ASSLLAPGGQETQY
>TRBJ2-6|TRBV7-2
ASSFFSGANVLT
>TRBJ1-5|TRBV28
ASRISTGGSNQPQH
>TRBJ2-7|TRBV7-9
ASSPRVGGKDEQY
>TRBJ2-5|TRBV15
ATSSVAGETQY
>TRBJ2-2|TRBV7-3
ASSGPSGNTGELF
>TRBJ1-5|TRBV12-3/TRBV12-4
ASSLGDYQPQH
>TRBJ1-5|TRBV20-1
SIGPGGYQPQH
>TRBJ1-5|TRBV24-1
ATSDGGTRGAYQPQH
>TRBJ2-5|TRBV12-3/TRBV12-4
ASSRQEGPETQY
>TRBJ2-3|TRBV6-2/TRBV6-3
ASSEAGGGSTDTQY
>TRBJ1-5|TRBV6-2/TRBV6-3
ATFTAGQPQH
>TRBJ2-2|TRBV28
ASSLRGELF
>TRBJ2-3|TRBV7-9
ASTPPGFSTDTQY
>TRBJ1-2|TRBV20-1
SASRLGDYT
>TRBJ2-2|TRBV7-3
ASSPSAENTGELF
>TRBJ2-7|TRBV19
ASSIALPGTGSEQY
>TRBJ1-4|TRBV11-2
ASSLSSNEKLF
>TRBJ2-7|TRBV5-1
ASSLAGRTGDERY
>TRBJ2-1|TRBV28
ASSLLRTYNEQF
>TRBJ1-1|TRBV10-3
AISVRDGTEAF
>TRBJ2-3|TRBV6-1
ATKREGRVGTDTQY
>TRBJ2-3|TRBV3-1
ASSQPSTSADTQY
>TRBJ1-2|TRBV6-1
ASSEGQLYGYT
>TRBJ1-1|TRBV2
ASKTETEAF
>TRBJ1-1|TRBV2
ASSGKNPTVNTEAF